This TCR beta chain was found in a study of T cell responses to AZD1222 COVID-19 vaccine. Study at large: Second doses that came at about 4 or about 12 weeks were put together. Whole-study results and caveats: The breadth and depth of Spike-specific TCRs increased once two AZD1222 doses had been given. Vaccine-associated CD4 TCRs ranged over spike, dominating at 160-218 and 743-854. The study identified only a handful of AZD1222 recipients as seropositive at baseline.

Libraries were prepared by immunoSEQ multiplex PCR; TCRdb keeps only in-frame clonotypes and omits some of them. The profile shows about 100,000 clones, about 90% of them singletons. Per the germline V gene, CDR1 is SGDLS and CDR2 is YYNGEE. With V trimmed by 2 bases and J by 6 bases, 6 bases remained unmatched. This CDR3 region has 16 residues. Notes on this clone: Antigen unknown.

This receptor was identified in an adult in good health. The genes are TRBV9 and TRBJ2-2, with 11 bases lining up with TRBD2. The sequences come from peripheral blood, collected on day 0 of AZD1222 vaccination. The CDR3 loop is CASSVSGRAAAGELFF. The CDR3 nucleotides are TGTGCCAGCAGCGTTAGCGGGAGGGCCGCCGCCGGGGAGCTGTTTTTT.